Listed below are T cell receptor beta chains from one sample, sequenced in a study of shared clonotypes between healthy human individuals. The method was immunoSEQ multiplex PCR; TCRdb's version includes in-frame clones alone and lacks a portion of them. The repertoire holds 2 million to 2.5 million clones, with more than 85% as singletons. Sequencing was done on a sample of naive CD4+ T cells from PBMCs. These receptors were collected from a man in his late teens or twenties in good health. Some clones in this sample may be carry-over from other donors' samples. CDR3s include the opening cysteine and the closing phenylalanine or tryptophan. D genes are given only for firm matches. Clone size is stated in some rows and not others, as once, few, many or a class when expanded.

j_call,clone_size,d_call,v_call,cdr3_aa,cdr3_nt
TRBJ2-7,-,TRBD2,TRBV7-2,CASSLARLAGAHEQYF,TGTGCCAGCAGCTTAGCGCGGCTAGCGGGAGCCCACGAGCAGTACTTC
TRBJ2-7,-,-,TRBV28,CASSPPLDF,TGTGCCAGCAGCCCCCCCCTGGACTTC
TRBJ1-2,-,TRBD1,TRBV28,CASLPNYRGRSGYTF,TGTGCCAGCCTCCCCAACTACAGGGGGCGCTCGGGCTACACCTTC
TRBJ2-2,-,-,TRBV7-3,CASSLSYERGWAGELFF,TGTGCCAGCAGCTTAAGTTATGAAAGGGGCTGGGCCGGGGAGCTGTTTTTT
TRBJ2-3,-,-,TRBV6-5,CASSYSTQGGADTQYF,TGTGCCAGCAGTTACTCGACGCAGGGCGGGGCAGATACGCAGTATTTT
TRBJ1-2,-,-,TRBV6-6,CASTGAPGYGYTF,TGTGCCAGCACAGGGGCGCCTGGCTATGGCTACACCTTC
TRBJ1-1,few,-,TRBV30,CAWNGAHEAFF,TGTGCCTGGAACGGGGCCCATGAAGCTTTCTTT
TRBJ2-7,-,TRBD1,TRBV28,CASSFSGTGFWEQYF,TGTGCCAGCAGTTTCTCCGGGACAGGGTTTTGGGAGCAGTACTTC
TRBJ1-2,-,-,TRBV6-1,CASRTAGAQGYGYTF,TGTGCCAGCAGGACGGCAGGGGCCCAGGGCTATGGCTACACCTTC
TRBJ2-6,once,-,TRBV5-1,CASSLVGGPKGANVLTF,TGCGCCAGCAGCTTGGTAGGGGGGCCCAAGGGGGCCAACGTCCTGACTTTC
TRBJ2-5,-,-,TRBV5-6,CASSLEGLETQYF,TGTGCCAGCAGCTTGGAGGGTTTGGAGACCCAGTACTTC
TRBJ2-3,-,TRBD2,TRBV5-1,CASSGGTSGTAGTQYF,TGCGCCAGCAGCGGCGGGACTAGCGGAACGGCAGGTACGCAGTATTTT
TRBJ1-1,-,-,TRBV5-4,CASRLSRNTEAFF,TGTGCCAGCAGGTTGTCACGGAACACTGAAGCTTTCTTT
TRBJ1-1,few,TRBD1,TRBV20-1,CSARRGPEAFF,TGCAGTGCGAGGAGGGGGCCTGAAGCTTTCTTT
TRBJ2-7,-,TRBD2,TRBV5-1,CASSLVAGVDEQYF,TGCGCCAGCAGCTTGGTGGCGGGAGTGGACGAGCAGTACTTC
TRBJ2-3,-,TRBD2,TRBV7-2,CASSLIGRADTQYF,TGTGCCAGCAGCTTAATAGGGAGGGCAGATACGCAGTATTTT
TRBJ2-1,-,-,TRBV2,CASTLRENEQFF,TGTGCCAGCACCCTTAGGGAGAATGAGCAGTTCTTC
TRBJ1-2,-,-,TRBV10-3,CAIMMSDYGYTF,TGTGCCATCATGATGTCAGACTATGGCTACACCTTC
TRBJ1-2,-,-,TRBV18,CASSPGGRTPSDGYTF,TGTGCCAGCTCACCAGGGGGCCGGACCCCAAGTGATGGCTACACCTTC
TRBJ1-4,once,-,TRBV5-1,CASSPPGSPGEKLFF,TGCGCCAGCTCCCCACCGGGCTCCCCGGGTGAAAAACTGTTTTTT
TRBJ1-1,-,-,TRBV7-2,CASSFSNTEAFF,TGTGCCAGCAGCTTTTCGAACACTGAAGCTTTCTTT
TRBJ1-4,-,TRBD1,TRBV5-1,CASSPGQDGEKLFF,TGCGCCAGCAGCCCCGGACAGGACGGCGAAAAACTGTTTTTT